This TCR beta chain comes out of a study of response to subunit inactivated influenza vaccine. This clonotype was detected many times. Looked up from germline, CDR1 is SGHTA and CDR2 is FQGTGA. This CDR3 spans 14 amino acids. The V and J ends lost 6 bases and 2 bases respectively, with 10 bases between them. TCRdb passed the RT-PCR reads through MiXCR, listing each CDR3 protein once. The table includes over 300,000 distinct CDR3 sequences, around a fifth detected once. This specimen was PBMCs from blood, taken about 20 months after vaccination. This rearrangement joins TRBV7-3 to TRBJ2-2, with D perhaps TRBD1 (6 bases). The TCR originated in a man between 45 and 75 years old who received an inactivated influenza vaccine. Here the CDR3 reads CASSYRVNTGELFF. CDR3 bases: TGTGCCAGCAGTTACAGGGTTAACACCGGGGAGCTGTTTTTT. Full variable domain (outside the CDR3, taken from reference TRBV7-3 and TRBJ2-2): GAGVSQTPSNKVTEKGKYVELRCDPISGHTALYWYRQSLGQGPEFLIYFQGTGAADDSGLPNDRFFAVRPEGSVSTLKIQRTERGDSAVYLCASSYRVNTGELFFGEGSRLTVL.